These 12 T cell receptor beta chains came from one sample sequenced in a study of CD8 T cells in ankylosing spondylitis. TCRdb re-analysed the 5' RACE reads in MiXCR, keeping a single row per CDR3 protein. Of about 210,000 distinct CDR3 sequences in the sample, 6% to 8% were seen once. These receptors' antigens are unknown. Overall study findings and caveats: What appeared characteristic of ankylosing spondylitis blood was a TCR beta motif of 7 or 8 highly homologous variants.

Sequenced: blood, either unsorted or a sorted T cell fraction (not recorded which). Receptors were obtained from a male donor with ankylosing spondylitis.

The chain uses TRBV7-2 and TRBJ2-7, with 9 bases aligning to TRBD2. The CDR3 sequence is 15 residues long. After removal of 3 bases from V and 5 bases from J, the junction contained 8 bases not matched to a gene. Germline CDR1 reads SGHTA; CDR2 reads FQGNSA. The CDR3 region is CASSFLAGEHHEQYF. The CDR3 DNA is TGTGCCAGCAGCTTTTTAGCGGGAGAGCACCACGAGCAGTACTTC.

This chain uses TRBV13 with TRBJ2-2, with a weak D call TRBD2 (5 bases). Germline values: CDR1 PRHDT, CDR2 FYEKMQ (reference sequence). This CDR3 has 14 amino acids. The germline V and J ends were trimmed by 5 bases and 4 bases, with 11 bases remaining between them. In nucleotides, the CDR3 is TGTGCCAGCAGCACTAGGTTCGGCACCGGGGAGCTGTTTTTT. Its translation is CASSTRFGTGELFF.

The CDR3 sequence is CASSVSGERGNTEAFF. The CDR3 DNA sequence: TGCGCCAGCAGCGTGTCCGGGGAGAGGGGGAACACTGAAGCTTTCTTT. The gene calls are TRBV10-1 and TRBJ1-1; TRBD1 is a possible D gene (5 bases). The CDR3 is made up of 16 amino acids. Trimming cost V 6 bases and J 1 base, with 18 bases left between them. Germline-derived CDR1 and CDR2 are WNHNN and SYGVQD (reference sequence).

This clonotype has only a few counts. J is TRBJ1-1 and V is TRBV27; D not resolved. Germline V CDR1 and CDR2: MNHEY, SMNVEV (reference sequence). The CDR3 extends over 11 amino acids. The V end was cut by 8 bases, the J end by 3 bases, with 7 bases between. This CDR3 reads CASVQYTEAFF. The CDR3 region has the DNA TGTGCCAGCGTACAGTACACTGAAGCTTTCTTT.

Many counts were recorded for this clonotype. This chain connects TRBV9 to TRBJ2-7; D is uncertain. The V end lost 0 bases, the J end lost 4 bases, and 11 bases lay between the germline ends. CDR1 and CDR2 from the germline V gene are SGDLS and YYNGEE. This CDR3 has 14 residues. As DNA, the CDR3 is TGTGCCAGCAGCGTAGGGCCTCATTTATACGAGCAGTACTTC. Amino acids: CASSVGPHLYEQYF.

This clonotype was observed many times. This chain connects TRBV20-1 to TRBJ1-1; a possible D gene is TRBD1 (5 bases). Germline CDR1 and CDR2: DFQATT and SNEGSKA (reference sequence). V was trimmed by 3 bases and J by 4 bases, leaving 12 bases between them. This CDR3 contains 13 residues. Here the CDR3 reads CSASGGRSTEAFF. CDR3 coding DNA: TGCAGTGCTAGTGGGGGGAGAAGCACTGAAGCTTTCTTT.

This clonotype was counted many times. This sequence joins TRBV11-3 and TRBJ2-1; 7 bases match TRBD2. This CDR3 is 14 amino acids long. V was clipped by 5 bases and J by 8 bases; unmatched bases: 9. Germline V CDR1 and CDR2: SGHNT, YENEEA. In DNA, the CDR3 is TGTGCCAGCAGCCCGTCGCGGGGGTACCATGAGCAGTTCTTC. It encodes CASSPSRGYHEQFF.

Note on this clonotype: Possible read error: a much larger clone is one base away. The chain joins TRBV24-1 to TRBJ2-7, with D perhaps matching TRBD1 (7 bases). The V and J ends lost 0 bases and 2 bases respectively, with 16 bases between them. CDR1 KGHDR and CDR2 SFDVKD come from the germline V gene. This CDR3 has 17 amino acids. As DNA, the CDR3 is TGTGCCACCAGTGATTTGGGAGGGGGCAGGGGCGCCTACGAGCAGTACTTC. Its protein product is CATSDLGGGRGAYEQYF.

Ten or more counts support this clonotype. The V call is TRBV20-1, the J call TRBJ1-4, with unresolved D. The CDR3 contains 14 residues. Germline lookup yields CDR1 DFQATT and CDR2 SNEGSKA (reference sequence). Trimming took 1 base from V and 7 from J, leaving 13 bases between them. CDR3 nucleotide sequence: TGCAGTGCTAGAGCTATTAGGGTGGGTGAAAAACTGTTTTTT. Its translation: CSARAIRVGEKLFF.

In this sample, this clonotype turned up a few times. The J gene is TRBJ2-5, the V gene TRBV10-2; the D is unclear. CDR3 size: 13 residues. Germline lookup yields CDR1 WSHSY and CDR2 SAAADI. Trimming left V 3 bases short and J 5 bases short, with 10 bases between. In nucleotides, the CDR3 is TGCGCCAGCAGTGAAAAGGGCCCGGAGACCCAGTACTTC. It codes for CASSEKGPETQYF.

This clonotype occurred many times. V usage is TRBV9 and J usage is TRBJ2-3; 9 bases map to TRBD2. This CDR3 comprises 19 residues. The germline gives CDR1 SGDLS, CDR2 YYNGEE. V was pared by 3 bases and J by 0 bases, with 14 bases of the junction left unmatched. CDR3 residues: CASSDNPRASGVSTDTQYF. CDR3 nucleotide sequence: TGTGCCAGCAGCGACAATCCCCGGGCTAGCGGGGTTAGCACAGATACGCAGTATTTT.

Only a few counts were recorded for this clonotype. The chain couples TRBV20-1 to TRBJ2-1; the D is unclear. V lost 0 bases to trimming and J lost 1 base, with 16 bases between them. The CDR3 extends over 17 amino acids. Per germline, CDR1 DFQATT and CDR2 SNEGSKA (reference sequence). The CDR3 nucleotides are TGCAGTGCTAGAGATGTCTTTCCGGAAACATCCTACAATGAGCAGTTCTTC. This translates into CSARDVFPETSYNEQFF.